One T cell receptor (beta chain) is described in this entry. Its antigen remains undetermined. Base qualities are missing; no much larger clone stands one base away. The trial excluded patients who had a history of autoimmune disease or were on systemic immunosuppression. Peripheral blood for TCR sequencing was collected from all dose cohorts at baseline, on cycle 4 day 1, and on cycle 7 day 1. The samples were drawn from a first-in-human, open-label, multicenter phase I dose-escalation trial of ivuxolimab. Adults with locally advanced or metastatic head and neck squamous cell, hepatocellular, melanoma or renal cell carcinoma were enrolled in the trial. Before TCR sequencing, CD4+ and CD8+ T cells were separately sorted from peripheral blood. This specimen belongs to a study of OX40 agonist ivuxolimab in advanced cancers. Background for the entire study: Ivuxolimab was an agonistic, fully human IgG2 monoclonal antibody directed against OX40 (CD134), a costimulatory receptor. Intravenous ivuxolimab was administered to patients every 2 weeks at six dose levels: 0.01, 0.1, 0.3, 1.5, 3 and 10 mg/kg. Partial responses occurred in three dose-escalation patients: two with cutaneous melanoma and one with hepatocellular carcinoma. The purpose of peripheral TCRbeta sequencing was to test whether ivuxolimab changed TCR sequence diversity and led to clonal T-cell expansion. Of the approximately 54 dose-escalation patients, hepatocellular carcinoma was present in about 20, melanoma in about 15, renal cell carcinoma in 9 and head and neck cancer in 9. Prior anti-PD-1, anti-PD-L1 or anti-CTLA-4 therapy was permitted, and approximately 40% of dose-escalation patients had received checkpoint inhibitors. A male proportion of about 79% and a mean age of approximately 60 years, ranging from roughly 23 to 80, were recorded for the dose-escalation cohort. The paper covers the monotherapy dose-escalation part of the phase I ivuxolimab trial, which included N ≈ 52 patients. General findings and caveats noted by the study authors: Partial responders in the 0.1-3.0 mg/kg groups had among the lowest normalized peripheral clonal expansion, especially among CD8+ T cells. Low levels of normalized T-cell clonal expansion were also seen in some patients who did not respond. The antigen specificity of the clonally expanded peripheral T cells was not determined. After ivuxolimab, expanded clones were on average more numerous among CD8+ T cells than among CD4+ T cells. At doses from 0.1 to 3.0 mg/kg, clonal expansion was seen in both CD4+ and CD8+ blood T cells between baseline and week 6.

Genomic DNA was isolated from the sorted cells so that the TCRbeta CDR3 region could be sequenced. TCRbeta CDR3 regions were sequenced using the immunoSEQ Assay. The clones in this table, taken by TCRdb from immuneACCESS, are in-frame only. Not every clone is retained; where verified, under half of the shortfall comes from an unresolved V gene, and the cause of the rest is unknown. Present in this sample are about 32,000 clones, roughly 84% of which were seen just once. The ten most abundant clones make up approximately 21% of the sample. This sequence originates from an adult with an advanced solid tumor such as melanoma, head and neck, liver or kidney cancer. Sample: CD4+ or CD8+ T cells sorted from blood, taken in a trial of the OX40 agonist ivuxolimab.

The bases read TGTGCCAGTAGTCACAGGGGGGACTATGGCTACACCTTC. Translation gives CASSHRGDYGYTF. The sequence joins TRBV19 to TRBJ1-2, and 8 bases in between align with TRBD1. Unmatched junction bases come to 2, with V trimmed by 5 bases and J by 3 bases. The CDR3 sequence holds 13 residues, the cysteine and phenylalanine included. The only DNA kept is the CDR3, 39 bases in frame from the first base. As encoded in the germline V gene (reference sequence), CDR1 is LNHDA while CDR2 is SQIVND.